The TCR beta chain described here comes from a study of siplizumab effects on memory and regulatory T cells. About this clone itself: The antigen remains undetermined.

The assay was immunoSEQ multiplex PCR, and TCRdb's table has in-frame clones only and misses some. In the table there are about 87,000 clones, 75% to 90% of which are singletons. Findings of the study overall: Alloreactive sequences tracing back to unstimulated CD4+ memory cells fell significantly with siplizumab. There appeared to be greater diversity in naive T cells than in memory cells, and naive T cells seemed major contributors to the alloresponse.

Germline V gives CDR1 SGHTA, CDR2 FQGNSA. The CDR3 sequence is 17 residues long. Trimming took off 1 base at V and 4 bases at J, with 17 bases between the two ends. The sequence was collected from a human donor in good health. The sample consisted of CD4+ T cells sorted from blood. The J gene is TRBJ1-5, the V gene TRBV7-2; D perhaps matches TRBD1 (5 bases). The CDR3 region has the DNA TGTGCCAGCAGCTTAGGGTTTTTATCAGGGTTGAATCAGCCCCAGCATTTT. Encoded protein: CASSLGFLSGLNQPQHF.